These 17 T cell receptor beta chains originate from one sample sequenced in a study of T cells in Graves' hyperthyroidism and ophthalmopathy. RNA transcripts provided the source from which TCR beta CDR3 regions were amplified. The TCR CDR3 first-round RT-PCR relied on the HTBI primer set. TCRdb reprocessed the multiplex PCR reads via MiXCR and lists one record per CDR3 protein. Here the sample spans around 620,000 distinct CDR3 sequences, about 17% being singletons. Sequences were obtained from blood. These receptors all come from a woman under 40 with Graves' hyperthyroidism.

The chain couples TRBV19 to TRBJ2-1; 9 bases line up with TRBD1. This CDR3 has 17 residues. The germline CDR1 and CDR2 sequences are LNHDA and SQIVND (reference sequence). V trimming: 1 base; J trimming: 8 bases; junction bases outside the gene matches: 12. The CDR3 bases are TGTGCCAGTAGTATAGGGGCAAGGACAGGGGCTGTCTATGAGCAGTTCTTC. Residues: CASSIGARTGAVYEQFF.

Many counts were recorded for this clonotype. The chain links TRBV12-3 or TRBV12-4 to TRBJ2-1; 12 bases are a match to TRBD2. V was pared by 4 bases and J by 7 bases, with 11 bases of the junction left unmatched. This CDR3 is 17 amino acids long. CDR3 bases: TGTGCCAGCAGTTATCGGACTAGCGGGATCTTTCCGAATGAGCAGTTCTTC. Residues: CASSYRTSGIFPNEQFF.

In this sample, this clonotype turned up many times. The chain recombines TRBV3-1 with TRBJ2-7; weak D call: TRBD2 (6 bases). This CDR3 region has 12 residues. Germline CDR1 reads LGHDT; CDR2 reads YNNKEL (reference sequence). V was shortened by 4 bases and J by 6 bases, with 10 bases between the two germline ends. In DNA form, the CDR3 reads TGTGCCAGCAGCCTCGACGGGAGCGAGCAGTACTTC. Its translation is CASSLDGSEQYF.

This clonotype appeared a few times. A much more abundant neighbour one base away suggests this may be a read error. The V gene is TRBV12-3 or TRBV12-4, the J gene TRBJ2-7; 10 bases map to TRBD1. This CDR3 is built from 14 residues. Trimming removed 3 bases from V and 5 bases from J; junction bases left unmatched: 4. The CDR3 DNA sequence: TGTGCCAGCAGTTTGACAGGGGGCGGGGACGAGCAGTACTTC. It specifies CASSLTGGGDEQYF.

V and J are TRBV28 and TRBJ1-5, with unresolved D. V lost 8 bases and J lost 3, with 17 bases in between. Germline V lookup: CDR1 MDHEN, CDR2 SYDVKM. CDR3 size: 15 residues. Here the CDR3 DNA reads TGTGCCAGCCGTATGCGTTCCGACTCCAATCAGCCCCAGCATTTT. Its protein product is CASRMRSDSNQPQHF. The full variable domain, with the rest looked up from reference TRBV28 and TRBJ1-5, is DVKVTQSSRYLVKRTGEKVFLECVQDMDHENMFWYRQDPGLGLRLIYFSYDVKMKEKGDIPEGYSVSREKKERFSLILESASTNQTSMYLCASRMRSDSNQPQHFGDGTRLSIL.

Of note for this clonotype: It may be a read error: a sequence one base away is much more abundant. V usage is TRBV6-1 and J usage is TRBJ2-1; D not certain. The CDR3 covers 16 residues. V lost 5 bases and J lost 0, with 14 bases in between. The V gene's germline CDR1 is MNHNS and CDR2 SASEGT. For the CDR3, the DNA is TGTGCCAGCAGTCCCATGATCACGGGCTCCTACAATGAGCAGTTCTTC. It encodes CASSPMITGSYNEQFF.

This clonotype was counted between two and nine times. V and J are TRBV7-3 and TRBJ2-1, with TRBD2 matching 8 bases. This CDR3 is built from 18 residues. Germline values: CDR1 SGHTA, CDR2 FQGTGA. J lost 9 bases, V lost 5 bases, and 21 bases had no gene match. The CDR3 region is CASSQKKIAGSEGGEQFF. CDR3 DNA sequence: TGTGCCAGCAGCCAGAAAAAAATAGCGGGAAGCGAAGGTGGTGAGCAGTTCTTC.

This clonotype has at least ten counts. DNA of the CDR3: TGTGCCAGCAGCTTCGCGACAGGGCCTGGGTACGAGCAGTACTTC. Its protein is CASSFATGPGYEQYF. The V call is TRBV11-2, the J call TRBJ2-7; 7 bases agree with TRBD1. V lost 3 bases and J lost 4; bases outside the gene matches: 9. Germline V gene data show CDR1 as SGHAT and CDR2 as FQNNGV. The CDR3 consists of 15 residues.

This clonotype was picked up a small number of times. Written as DNA, the CDR3 is TGCAGCGTTAGAGGGTTCTACAATGAGCAGTTCTTC. Residues: CSVRGFYNEQFF. The chain combines TRBV29-1 with TRBJ2-1, with a possible D match to TRBD2 (5 bases). Germline V gene lookup returns CDR1 SQVTM and CDR2 ANQGSEA. The V end lost 5 bases, the J end lost 3 bases, and 8 bases lay between the germline ends. There are 12 residues in the CDR3.

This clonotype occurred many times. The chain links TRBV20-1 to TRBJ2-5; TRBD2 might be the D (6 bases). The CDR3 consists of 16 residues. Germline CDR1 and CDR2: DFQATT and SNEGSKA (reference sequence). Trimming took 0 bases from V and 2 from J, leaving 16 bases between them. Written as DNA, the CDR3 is TGCAGTGCTAGAGAGGGGGTAGCGGAATATCAAGAGACCCAGTACTTC. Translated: CSAREGVAEYQETQYF.

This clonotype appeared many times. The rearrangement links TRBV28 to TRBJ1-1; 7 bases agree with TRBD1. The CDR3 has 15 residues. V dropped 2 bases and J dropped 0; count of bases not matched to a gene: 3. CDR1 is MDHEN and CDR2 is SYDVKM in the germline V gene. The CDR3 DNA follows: TGTGCCAGCAGTTTAACAGGGGAATTGAACACTGAAGCTTTCTTT. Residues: CASSLTGELNTEAFF.

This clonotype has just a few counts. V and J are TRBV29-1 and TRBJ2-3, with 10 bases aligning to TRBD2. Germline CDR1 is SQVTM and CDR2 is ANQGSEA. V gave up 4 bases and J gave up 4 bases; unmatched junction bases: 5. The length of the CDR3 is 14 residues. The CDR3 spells CSVAAGGTADTQYF. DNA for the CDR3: TGCAGCGTTGCAGCGGGAGGGACGGCAGATACGCAGTATTTT.

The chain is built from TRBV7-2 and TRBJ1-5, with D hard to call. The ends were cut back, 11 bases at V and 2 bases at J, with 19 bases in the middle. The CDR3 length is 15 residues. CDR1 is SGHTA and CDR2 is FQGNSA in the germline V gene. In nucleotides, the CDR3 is TGTGCCCGCACCTCCCAGAGTGTGGGCAATCAGCCCCAGCATTTT. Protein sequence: CARTSQSVGNQPQHF.

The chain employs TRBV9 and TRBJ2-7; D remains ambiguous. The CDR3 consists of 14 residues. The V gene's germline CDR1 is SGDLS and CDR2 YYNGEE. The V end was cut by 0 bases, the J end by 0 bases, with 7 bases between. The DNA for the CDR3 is TGTGCCAGCAGCGTAGGGTGGGCCTCCTACGAGCAGTACTTC. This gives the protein CASSVGWASYEQYF.

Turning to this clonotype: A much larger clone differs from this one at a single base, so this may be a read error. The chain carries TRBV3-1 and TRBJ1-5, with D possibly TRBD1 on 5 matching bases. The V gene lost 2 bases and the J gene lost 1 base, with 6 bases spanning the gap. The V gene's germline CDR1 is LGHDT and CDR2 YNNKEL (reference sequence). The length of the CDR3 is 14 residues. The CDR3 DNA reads TGTGCCAGCAGCCAATGGGGGAGCAATCAGCCCCAGCATTTT. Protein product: CASSQWGSNQPQHF.

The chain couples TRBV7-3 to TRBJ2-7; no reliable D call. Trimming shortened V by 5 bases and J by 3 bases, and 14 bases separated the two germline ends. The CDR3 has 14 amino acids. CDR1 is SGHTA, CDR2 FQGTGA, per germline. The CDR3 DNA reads TGTGCCAGCAGCATCGCCTCAAACGGCTACGAGCAGTACTTC. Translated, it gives CASSIASNGYEQYF.

Here the CDR3 DNA reads TGCAGTGCGTTCACAGAATATAATTCACCCCTCCACTTT. It is translated as CSAFTEYNSPLHF. The rearrangement joins TRBV20-1 to TRBJ1-6; no firm D call. This CDR3 region has 13 residues. The V gene's germline CDR1 is DFQATT and CDR2 SNEGSKA (reference sequence). Between the trimmed V and J ends, which lost 6 bases and 4 bases, there was a span of 10 bases.